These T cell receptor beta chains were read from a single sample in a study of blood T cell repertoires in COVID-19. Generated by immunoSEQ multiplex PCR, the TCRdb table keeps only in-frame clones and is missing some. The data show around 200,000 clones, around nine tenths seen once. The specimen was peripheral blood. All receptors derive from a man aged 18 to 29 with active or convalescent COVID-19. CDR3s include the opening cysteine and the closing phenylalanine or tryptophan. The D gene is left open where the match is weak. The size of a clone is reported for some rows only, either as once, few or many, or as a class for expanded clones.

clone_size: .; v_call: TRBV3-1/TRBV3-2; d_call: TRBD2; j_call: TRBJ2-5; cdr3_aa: CASSQGRVAGGQGETQYF; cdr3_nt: TGTGCCAGCAGCCAAGGGAGGGTAGCGGGGGGGCAGGGAGAGACCCAGTACTTC
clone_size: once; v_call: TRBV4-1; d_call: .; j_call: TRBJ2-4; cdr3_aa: CASSGHWGQDIQYF; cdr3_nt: TGCGCCAGCAGCGGTCATTGGGGGCAAGACATTCAGTACTTC
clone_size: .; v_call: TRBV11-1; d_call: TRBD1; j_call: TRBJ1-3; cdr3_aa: CASSSATGQASGNTIYF; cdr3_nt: TGTGCCAGCAGCTCAGCGACAGGGCAAGCATCTGGAAACACCATATATTTT
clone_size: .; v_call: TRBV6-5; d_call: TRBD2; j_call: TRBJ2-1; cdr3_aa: CASKPGGSRSEQFF; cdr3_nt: TGTGCCAGCAAACCGGGAGGGTCGAGGAGTGAGCAGTTCTTC
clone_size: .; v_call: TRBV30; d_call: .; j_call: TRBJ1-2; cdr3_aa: CAWSPQGNYGYTF; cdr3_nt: TGTGCCTGGAGTCCCCAGGGAAACTATGGCTACACCTTC
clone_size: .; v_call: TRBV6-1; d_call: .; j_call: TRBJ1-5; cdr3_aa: CASSEMGAHQPQHF; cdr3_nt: TGTGCCAGCAGTGAAATGGGGGCCCATCAGCCCCAGCATTTT
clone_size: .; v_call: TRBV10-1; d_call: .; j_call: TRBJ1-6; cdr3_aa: CASSAGRGNSPLHF; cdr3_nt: TGCGCCAGCAGTGCGGGCAGGGGTAATTCACCCCTCCACTTT
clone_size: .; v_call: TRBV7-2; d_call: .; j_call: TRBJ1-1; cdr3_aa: CASSPGQESTEAFF; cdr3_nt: TGTGCCAGCAGCCCAGGACAAGAGAGTACCGAAGCTTTCTTT
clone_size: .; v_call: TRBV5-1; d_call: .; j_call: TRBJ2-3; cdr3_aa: CASSLDMTDTQYF; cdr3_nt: TGCGCCAGCAGCTTGGACATGACAGATACGCAGTATTTT
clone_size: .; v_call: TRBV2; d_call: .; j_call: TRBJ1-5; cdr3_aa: CASSDEAGGHQPQHF; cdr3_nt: TGTGCCAGCAGTGATGAGGCGGGGGGGCATCAGCCCCAGCATTTT
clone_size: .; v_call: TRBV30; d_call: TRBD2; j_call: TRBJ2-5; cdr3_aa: CAWSPSRTSGGGGQYF; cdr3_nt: TGTGCCTGGAGCCCATCTCGGACTAGCGGGGGAGGGGGCCAGTACTTC
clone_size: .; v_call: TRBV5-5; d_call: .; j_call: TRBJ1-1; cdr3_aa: CASSFWGVGGVTFNTEAFF; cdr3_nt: TGTGCCAGCAGTTTCTGGGGGGTGGGAGGGGTCACCTTTAACACTGAAGCTTTCTTT
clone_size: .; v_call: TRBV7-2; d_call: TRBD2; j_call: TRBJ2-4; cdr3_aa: CASSSTASGLAKNIQYF; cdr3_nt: TGTGCCAGCAGCAGTACGGCTAGCGGACTAGCCAAAAACATTCAGTACTTC
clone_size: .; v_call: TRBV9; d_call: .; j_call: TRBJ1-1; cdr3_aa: CASSFTENTEAFF; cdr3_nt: TGTGCCAGCAGCTTCACAGAGAACACTGAAGCTTTCTTT
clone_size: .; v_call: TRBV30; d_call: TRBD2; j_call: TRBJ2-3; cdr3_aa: CAGGTNTDTQYF; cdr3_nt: TGTGCCGGCGGGACTAACACAGATACGCAGTATTTT
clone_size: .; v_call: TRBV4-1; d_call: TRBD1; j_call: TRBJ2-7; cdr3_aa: CASSQLVTGGDEQYF; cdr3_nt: TGCGCCAGCAGCCAATTGGTGACAGGGGGCGACGAGCAGTACTTC
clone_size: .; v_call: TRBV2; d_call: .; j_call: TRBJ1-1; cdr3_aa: CASSVLQVDTEAFF; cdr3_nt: TGTGCCAGCAGTGTTCTACAGGTTGACACTGAAGCTTTCTTT
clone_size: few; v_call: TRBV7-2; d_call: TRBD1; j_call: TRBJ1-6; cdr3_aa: CASSFDPTGRNSPLHF; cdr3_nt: TGTGCCAGCAGCTTCGATCCGACAGGGAGAAATTCACCCCTCCACTTT
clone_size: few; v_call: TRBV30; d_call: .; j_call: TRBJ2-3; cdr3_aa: CAWRVGGTTDTQYF; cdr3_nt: TGTGCCTGGAGGGTCGGGGGAACAACAGATACGCAGTATTTT
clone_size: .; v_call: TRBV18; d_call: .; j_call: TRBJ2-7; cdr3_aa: CASSSPSSEQYF; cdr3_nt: TGTGCCAGCTCATCTCCATCTAGCGAGCAGTACTTC
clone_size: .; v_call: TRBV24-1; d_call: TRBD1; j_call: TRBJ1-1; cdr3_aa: CATSDGQGGTEAFF; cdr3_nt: TGTGCCACCAGTGACGGACAGGGAGGGACTGAAGCTTTCTTT
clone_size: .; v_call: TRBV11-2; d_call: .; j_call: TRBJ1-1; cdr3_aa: CASSLDRDTEAFF; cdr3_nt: TGTGCCAGCAGCTTAGATCGGGACACTGAAGCTTTCTTT
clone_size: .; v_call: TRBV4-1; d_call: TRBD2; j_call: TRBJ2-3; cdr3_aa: CASSPPGTSGRAVTDTQYF; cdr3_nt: TGCGCCAGCAGCCCACCCGGGACTAGCGGGAGGGCGGTCACAGATACGCAGTATTTT
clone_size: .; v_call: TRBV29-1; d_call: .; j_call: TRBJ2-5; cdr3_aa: CSVDSQETQYF; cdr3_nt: TGCAGCGTTGACAGTCAAGAGACCCAGTACTTC
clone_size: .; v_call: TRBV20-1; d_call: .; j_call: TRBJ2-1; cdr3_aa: CSASYRVNEQFF; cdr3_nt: TGCAGTGCTAGTTACAGGGTCAATGAGCAGTTCTTC
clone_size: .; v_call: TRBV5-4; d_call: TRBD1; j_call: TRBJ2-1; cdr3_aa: CASSPQGGQGANEQFF; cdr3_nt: TGTGCCAGCAGCCCCCAGGGGGGACAGGGGGCGAATGAGCAGTTCTTC
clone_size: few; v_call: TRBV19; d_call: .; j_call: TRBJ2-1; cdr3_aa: CASSILDNEQFF; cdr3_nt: TGTGCCAGTAGTATACTAGACAATGAGCAGTTCTTC
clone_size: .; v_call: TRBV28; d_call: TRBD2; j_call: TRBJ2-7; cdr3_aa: CAIGSGTSYEQYF; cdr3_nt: TGTGCCATAGGAAGCGGGACCTCCTACGAGCAGTACTTC
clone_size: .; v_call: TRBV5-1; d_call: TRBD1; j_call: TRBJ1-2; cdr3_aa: CASSLLTGEDGYTF; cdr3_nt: TGCGCCAGCAGTCTACTGACAGGGGAAGACGGCTACACCTTC
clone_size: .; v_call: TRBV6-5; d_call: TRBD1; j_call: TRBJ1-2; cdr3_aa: CASSKPGQGYGYTF; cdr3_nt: TGTGCCAGCAGCAAACCGGGACAGGGCTATGGCTACACCTTC
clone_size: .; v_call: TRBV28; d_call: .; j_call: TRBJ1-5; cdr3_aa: CASSLRGKVRQSNQPQHF; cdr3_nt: TGTGCCAGCAGTTTAAGGGGTAAGGTCAGGCAGAGCAATCAGCCCCAGCATTTT
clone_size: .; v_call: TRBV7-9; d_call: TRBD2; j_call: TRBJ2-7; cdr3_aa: CASSSLAGSAYEQYF; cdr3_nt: TGTGCCAGCAGCTCCCTAGCGGGGTCGGCCTACGAGCAGTACTTC
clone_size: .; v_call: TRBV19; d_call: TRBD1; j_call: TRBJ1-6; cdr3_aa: CASTPGQGNSPLHF; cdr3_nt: TGTGCCAGTACCCCGGGACAGGGGAATTCACCCCTCCACTTT
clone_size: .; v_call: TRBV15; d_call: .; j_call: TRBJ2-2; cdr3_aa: CATSRLRQGGTGELFF; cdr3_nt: TGTGCCACCAGCAGACTACGACAGGGAGGCACCGGGGAGCTGTTTTTT
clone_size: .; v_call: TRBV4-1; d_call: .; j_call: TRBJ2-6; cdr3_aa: CASSLYIGQSGTSGANVLTF; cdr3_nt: TGCGCCAGCAGCCTATACATCGGACAGAGTGGAACCTCTGGGGCCAACGTCCTGACTTTC
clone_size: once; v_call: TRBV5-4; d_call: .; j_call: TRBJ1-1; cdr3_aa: CASSTDRWNTEAFF; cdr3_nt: TGTGCCAGCAGCACGGACAGATGGAACACTGAAGCTTTCTTT
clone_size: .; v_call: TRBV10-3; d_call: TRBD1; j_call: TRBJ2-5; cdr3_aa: CAINRDRGQETQYF; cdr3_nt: TGTGCCATCAATCGGGACAGGGGTCAAGAGACCCAGTACTTC
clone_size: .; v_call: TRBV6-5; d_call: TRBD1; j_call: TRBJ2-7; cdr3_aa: CASSYSTGQAYEQYF; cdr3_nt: TGTGCCAGCAGTTACTCGACGGGACAGGCCTACGAGCAGTACTTC
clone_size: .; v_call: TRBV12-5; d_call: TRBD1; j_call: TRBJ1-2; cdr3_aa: CASIGTEERYGYTF; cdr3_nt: TGTGCTAGTATTGGGACAGAGGAACGCTATGGCTACACCTTC
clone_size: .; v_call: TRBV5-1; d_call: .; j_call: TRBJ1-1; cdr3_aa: CASSDGSGGQVRNTEAFF; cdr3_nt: TGCGCCAGCAGCGATGGATCCGGGGGGCAAGTCAGGAACACTGAAGCTTTCTTT
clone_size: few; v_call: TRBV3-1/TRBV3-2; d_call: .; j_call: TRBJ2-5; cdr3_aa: CASSQKRGAGAVETQYF; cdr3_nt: TGTGCCAGCAGCCAAAAGAGGGGGGCGGGGGCTGTAGAGACCCAGTACTTC
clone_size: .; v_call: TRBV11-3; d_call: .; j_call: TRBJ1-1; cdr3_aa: CASSLGRGSTEAFF; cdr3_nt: TGTGCCAGCAGCTTAGGCCGCGGAAGCACTGAAGCTTTCTTT
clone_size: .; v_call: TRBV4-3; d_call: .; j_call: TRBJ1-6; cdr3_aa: CASSQDYGRVHNSPLHF; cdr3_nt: TGCGCCAGCAGCCAAGATTATGGGAGGGTTCATAATTCACCCCTCCACTTT
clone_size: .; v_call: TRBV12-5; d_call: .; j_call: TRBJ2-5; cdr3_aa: CASGYREETQYF; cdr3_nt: TGTGCTAGTGGCTACAGAGAAGAGACCCAGTACTTC
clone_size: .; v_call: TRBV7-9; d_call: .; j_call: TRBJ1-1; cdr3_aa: CASSVQPADTEAFF; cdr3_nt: TGTGCCAGCAGCGTCCAACCGGCGGACACTGAAGCTTTCTTT
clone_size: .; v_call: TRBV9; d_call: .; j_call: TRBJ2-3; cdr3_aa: CASRAGTSTDTQYF; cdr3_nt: TGTGCCAGCAGGGCCGGGACTAGCACAGATACGCAGTATTTT
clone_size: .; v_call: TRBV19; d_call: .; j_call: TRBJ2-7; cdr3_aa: CASSIAGAYEQYF; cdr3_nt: TGTGCCAGTAGTATAGCGGGAGCTTACGAGCAGTACTTC
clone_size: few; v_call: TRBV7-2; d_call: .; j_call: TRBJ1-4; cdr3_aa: CASSSQATNEKLFF; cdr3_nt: TGTGCCAGCAGCTCACAGGCAACTAATGAAAAACTGTTTTTT
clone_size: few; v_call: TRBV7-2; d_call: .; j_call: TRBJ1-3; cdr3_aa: CASSLGGIRAGNTIYF; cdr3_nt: TGTGCCAGCAGCTTAGGAGGGATCAGAGCCGGAAACACCATATATTTT
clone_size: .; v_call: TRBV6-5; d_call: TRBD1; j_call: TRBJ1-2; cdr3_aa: CASSFLGQGEAGYTF; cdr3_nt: TGTGCCAGCAGTTTCCTCGGACAGGGAGAGGCTGGCTACACCTTC
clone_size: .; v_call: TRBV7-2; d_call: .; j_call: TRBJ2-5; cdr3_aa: CASSFLAGAPETQYF; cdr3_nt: TGTGCCAGCAGCTTCCTCGCAGGGGCCCCGGAGACCCAGTACTTC